This T cell receptor beta chain was recorded in a study of vaccination effects on CD4 cells after COVID-19. Study conclusions and caveats: Clones that were induced by infection or by vaccine showed marked contraction late after vaccination.

Clones were read by immunoSEQ multiplex PCR, and TCRdb kept only the in-frame ones, dropping some. Of 70,000 to 85,000 clones listed, roughly three quarters are singletons. An approximately nine-day culture period preceded the isolation of CD4+ T cells. Nucleocapsid antibody tests were negative, and the vaccine recipients had no prior SARS-CoV-2 infection. CDR3 length: 15 amino acids. The germline CDR1 and CDR2 sequences are MNHEY and SMNVEV (reference sequence). V gave up 6 bases and J gave up 4 bases, with 18 bases separating them. Concerning this clone: The antigen is unknown.

Sequencing was performed on CD4+ T cells from PBMCs cultured without peptide, taken before COVID-19 vaccination. The TCR originated in a human donor who received a COVID-19 vaccine. The rearrangement links TRBV27 to TRBJ1-1; tentatively, D is TRBD1 (6 bases). This chain's CDR3 is CASRVNRDAITEAFF. The CDR3 DNA is TGTGCCAGCAGGGTTAACAGGGACGCGATCACTGAAGCTTTCTTT.